Sequencing of this TCR beta chain was carried out in a study of tumor-infiltrating lymphocytes in primary liver carcinoma. Study details: Patients, male and female, were 30 to 69 years old. Roughly 3.65 to 7.13 million productive TCRbeta reads were obtained per sample, with similar numbers across tissue types. Overall study results and limits: Tumor-adjacent and tumor-blood pairs displayed less overlap than did pairs of tumor regions.

With roughly 0.5 ug total RNA as template and a constant-region primer, TCR beta cDNA was made. It was through three nested multiplex PCR rounds of slightly modified ARM-PCR that TCR beta libraries arose. TCRdb analysed the multiplex PCR reads with MiXCR anew, one entry per CDR3 protein. This sample yields approximately 210,000 distinct CDR3 sequences, of which about 65% are seen a single time; approximately 7% belongs to the top ten. There are many counts of this clonotype. The antigen is not known. Unsorted whole blood supplied the blood RNA, and germline DNA was isolated too. At sampling, these chronic HBV carriers had received no treatment. Sequencing was performed on peripheral blood. This TCR derives from a woman aged 60-70 years with primary liver carcinoma and hepatitis B virus infection.

The CDR3 protein is CASSLGTSGKWNEQFF. DNA of the CDR3: TGTGCCAGCAGCTTAGGGACTAGCGGGAAGTGGAATGAGCAGTTCTTC. The V call is TRBV11-2, the J call TRBJ2-1; 12 positions agree with TRBD2. CDR3 size: 16 residues. Germline CDR1 is SGHAT and CDR2 is FQNNGV. J gave up 7 bases and V 1 base, and 5 bases lay outside the gene matches.